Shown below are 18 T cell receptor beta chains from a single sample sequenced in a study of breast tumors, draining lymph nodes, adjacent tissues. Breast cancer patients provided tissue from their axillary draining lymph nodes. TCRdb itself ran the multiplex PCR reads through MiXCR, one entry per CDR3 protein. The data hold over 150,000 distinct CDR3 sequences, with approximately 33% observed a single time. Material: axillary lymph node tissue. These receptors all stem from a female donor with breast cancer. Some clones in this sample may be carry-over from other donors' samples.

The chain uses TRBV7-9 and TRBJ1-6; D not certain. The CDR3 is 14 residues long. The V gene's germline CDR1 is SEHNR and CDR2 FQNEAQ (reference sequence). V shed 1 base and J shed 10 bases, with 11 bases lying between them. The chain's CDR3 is CASSLGGHRSPLHF. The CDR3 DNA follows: TGTGCCAGCAGCTTAGGTGGGCATCGGTCACCCCTCCACTTT.

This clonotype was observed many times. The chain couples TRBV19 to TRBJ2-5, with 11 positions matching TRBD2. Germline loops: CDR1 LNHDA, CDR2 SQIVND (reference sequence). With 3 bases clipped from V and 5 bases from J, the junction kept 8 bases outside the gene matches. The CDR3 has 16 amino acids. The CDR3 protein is CASSMSSGGARETQYF. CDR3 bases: TGTGCCAGTAGTATGAGTAGCGGGGGGGCCCGGGAGACCCAGTACTTC.

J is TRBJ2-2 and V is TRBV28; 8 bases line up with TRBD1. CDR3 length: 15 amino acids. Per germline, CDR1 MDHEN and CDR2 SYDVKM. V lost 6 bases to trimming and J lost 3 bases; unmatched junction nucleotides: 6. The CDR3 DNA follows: TGTGCCAGCAGCTCGCCAGGGGGCGACACCGGGGAGCTGTTTTTT. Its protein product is CASSSPGGDTGELFF.

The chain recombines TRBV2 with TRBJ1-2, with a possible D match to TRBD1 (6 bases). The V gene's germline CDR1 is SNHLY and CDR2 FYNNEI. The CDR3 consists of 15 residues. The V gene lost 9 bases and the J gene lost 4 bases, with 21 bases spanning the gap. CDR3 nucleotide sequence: TGTGCCAGTCTCAAGTTCGGGGGCGGGGGCTATGGCTACACCTTC. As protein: CASLKFGGGGYGYTF.

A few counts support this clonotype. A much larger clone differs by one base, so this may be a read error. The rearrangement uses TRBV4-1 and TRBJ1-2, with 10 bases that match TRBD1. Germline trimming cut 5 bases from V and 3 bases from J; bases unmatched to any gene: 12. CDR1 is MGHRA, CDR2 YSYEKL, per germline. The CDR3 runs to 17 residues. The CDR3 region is CASSAAGAGQGDYGYTF. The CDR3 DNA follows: TGCGCCAGCAGCGCCGCCGGGGCCGGACAGGGGGACTATGGCTACACCTTC.

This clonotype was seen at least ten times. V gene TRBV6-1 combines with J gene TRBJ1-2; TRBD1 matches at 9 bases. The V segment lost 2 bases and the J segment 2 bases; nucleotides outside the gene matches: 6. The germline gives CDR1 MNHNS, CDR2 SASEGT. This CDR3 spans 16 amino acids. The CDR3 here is CASSENPTGGNYGYTF. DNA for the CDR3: TGTGCCAGCAGTGAAAATCCGACAGGGGGGAACTATGGCTACACCTTC.

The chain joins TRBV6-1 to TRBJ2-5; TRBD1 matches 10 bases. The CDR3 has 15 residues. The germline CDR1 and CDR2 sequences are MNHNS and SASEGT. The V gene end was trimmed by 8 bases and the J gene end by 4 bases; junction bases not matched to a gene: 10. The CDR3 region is CASVNRDRGGETQYF. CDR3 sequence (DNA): TGTGCCAGCGTAAACCGGGACAGGGGAGGAGAGACCCAGTACTTC.

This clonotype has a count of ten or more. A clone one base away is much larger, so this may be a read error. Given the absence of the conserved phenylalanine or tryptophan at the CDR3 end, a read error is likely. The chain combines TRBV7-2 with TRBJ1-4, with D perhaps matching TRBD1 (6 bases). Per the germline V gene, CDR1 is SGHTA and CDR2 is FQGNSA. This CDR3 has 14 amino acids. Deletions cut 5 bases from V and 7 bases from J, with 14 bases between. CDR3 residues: CASSARDIGEKLFL. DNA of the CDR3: TGTGCCAGCAGCGCCCGGGACATTGGTGAAAAACTGTTTCTT.

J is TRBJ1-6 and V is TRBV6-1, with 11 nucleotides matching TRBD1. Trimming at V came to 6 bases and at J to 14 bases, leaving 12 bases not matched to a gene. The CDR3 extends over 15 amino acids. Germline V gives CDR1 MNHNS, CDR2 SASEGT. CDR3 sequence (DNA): TGTGCCAGCAGGGACAGGGGGCAGGGGGCATCAGCCCTCCACTTT. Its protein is CASRDRGQGASALHF.

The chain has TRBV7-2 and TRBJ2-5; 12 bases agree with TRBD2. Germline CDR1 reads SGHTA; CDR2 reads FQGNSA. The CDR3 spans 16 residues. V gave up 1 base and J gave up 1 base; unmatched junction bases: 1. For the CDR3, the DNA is TGTGCCAGCAGCTTAGAGGGACTAGCGGGCCAAGAGACCCAGTACTTC. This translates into CASSLEGLAGQETQYF. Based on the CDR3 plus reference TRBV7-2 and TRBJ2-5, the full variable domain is GAGVSQSPSNKVTEKGKDVELRCDPISGHTALYWYRQSLGQGLEFLIYFQGNSAPDKSGLPSDRFSAERTGGSVSTLTIQRTQQEDSAVYLCASSLEGLAGQETQYFGPGTRLLVL.

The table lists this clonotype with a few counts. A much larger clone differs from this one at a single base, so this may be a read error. As DNA, the CDR3 is TGTGCCAGCAGCTTAGCCTACTCTAGCGCCATTCAAGAGCCCCAGTACTTC. This encodes CASSLAYSSAIQEPQYF. This rearrangement joins TRBV7-8 to TRBJ2-5; weak D call: TRBD2 (6 bases). The CDR3 sequence is 17 residues long. Germline assignment: CDR1 SGHVS and CDR2 FQNEAQ.

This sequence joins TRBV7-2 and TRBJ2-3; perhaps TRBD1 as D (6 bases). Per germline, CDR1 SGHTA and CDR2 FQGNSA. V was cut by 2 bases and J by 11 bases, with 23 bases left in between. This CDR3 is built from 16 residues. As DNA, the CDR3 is TGTGCCAGCAGCTTAACTGGGGCAGGGGTCTACAATGAGCAGTATTTT. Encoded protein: CASSLTGAGVYNEQYF. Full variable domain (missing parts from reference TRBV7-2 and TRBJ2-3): GAGVSQSPSNKVTEKGKDVELRCDPISGHTALYWYRQSLGQGLEFLIYFQGNSAPDKSGLPSDRFSAERTGGSVSTLTIQRTQQEDSAVYLCASSLTGAGVYNEQYFGPGTRLTVL.

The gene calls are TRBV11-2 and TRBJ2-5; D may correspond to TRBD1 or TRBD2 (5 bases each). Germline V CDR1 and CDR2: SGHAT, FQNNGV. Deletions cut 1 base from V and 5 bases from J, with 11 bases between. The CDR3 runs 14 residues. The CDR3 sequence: CASSLGSGAETQYF. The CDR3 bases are TGTGCCAGCAGCTTAGGGTCCGGGGCGGAGACCCAGTACTTC. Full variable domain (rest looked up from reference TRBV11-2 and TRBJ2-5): EAGVAQSPRYKIIEKRQSVAFWCNPISGHATLYWYQQILGQGPKLLIQFQNNGVVDDSQLPKDRFSAERLKGVDSTLKIQPAKLEDSAVYLCASSLGSGAETQYFGPGTRLLVL.

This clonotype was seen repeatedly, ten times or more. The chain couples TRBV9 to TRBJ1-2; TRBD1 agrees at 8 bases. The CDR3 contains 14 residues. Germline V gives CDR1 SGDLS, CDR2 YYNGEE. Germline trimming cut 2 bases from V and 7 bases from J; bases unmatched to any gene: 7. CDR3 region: CASSVRQGAGGYTF. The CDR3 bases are TGTGCCAGCAGCGTTAGGCAGGGGGCTGGTGGCTACACCTTC. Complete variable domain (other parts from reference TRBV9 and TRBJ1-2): DSGVTQTPKHLITATGQRVTLRCSPRSGDLSVYWYQQSLDQGLQFLIQYYNGEERAKGNILERFSAQQFPDLHSELNLSSLELGDSALYFCASSVRQGAGGYTFGSGTRLTVV.

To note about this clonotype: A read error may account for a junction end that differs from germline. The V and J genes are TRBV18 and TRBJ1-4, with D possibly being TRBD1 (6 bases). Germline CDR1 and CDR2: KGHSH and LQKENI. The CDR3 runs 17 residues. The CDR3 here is CASSPSMRTATNEKPFF. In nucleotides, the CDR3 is TGTGCCAGCTCACCCTCTATGAGGACAGCAACTAATGAAAAACCGTTTTTT.

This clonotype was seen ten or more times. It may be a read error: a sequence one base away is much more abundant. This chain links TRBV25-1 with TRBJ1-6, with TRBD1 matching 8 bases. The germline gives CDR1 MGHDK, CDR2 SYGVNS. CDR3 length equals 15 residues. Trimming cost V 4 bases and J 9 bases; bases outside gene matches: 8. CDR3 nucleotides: TGTGCCAGCAGTGCCTCTAAGACAGGGGCTTCACCCCTCCACTTT. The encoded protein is CASSASKTGASPLHF. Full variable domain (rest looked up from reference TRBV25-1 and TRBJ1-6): EADIYQTPRYLVIGTGKKITLECSQTMGHDKMYWYQQDPGMELHLIHYSYGVNSTEKGDLSSESTVSRIRTEHFPLTLESARPSHTSQYLCASSASKTGASPLHFGNGTRLTVT.

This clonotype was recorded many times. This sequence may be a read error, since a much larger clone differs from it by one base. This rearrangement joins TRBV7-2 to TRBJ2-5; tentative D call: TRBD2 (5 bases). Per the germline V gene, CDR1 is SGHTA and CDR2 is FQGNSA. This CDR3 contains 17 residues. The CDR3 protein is CASSLFPGIGGQEPQYF. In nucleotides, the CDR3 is TGTGCCAGCAGCTTATTCCCGGGTATTGGAGGTCAAGAGCCCCAGTACTTC.

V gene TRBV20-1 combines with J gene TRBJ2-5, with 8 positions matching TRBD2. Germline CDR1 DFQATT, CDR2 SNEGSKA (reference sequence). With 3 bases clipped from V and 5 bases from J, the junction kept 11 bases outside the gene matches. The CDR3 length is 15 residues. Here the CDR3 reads CSASSPGGAAETQYF. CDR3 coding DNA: TGCAGTGCTAGTTCTCCCGGGGGGGCCGCTGAGACCCAGTACTTC.